This entry features one TCR beta chain sequence. Its specificity is not known. These data come from a study of shared clonotypes between healthy human individuals. General study findings and limits: Depth of sequencing was expected to influence donor clonotype sharing. Non-shared clonotypes had lower generation probabilities than clonotypes shared by all four sorted-subset donors. Estimated richness values were generally larger in naive subsets than in memory subsets.

The CDR3 runs 12 residues. V shed 11 bases and J 2 bases; nucleotides not matched to a gene: 6. CDR1 and CDR2 from the germline V gene are MNHEY and SMNVEV (reference sequence). Profiled with immunoSEQ multiplex PCR; TCRdb holds only in-frame clones, not every one. Of about 2.2 million clones in the sample, just under 95% were seen once. Only CD45RO-negative cells positively selected for CCR7 counted as naive CD8 cells, so terminally differentiated effector memory CD45RA+ cells were excluded. The sequence came from a man between 18 and 35 years old in good health. Some clones in this sample may be carry-over from other donors' samples. This chain links TRBV27 with TRBJ2-7; 7 nucleotides match TRBD2. The sequenced material came from naive CD8+ T cells from PBMCs. The CDR3 loop reads CAAGEEAYEQYF. The CDR3 nucleotides are TGTGCCGCGGGGGAGGAGGCCTACGAGCAGTACTTC.